The 20 T cell receptor beta chains presented below share a single source sample, sequenced in a study of early T cells in non-severe SARS-CoV-2 infection. A single record per CDR3 protein comes from TCRdb applying MiXCR to the 5' RACE reads. Of about 64,000 distinct CDR3 sequences listed, over 10% are singletons. The sample was whole blood. The receptor set was obtained from an adult who was a healthcare worker with PCR-confirmed SARS-CoV-2 infection or an uninfected control (not recorded which).

This clonotype was seen a handful of times. CDR3 loop: CAWSVKAGLKEQYF. As DNA, the CDR3 is TGTGCCTGGAGTGTTAAGGCAGGACTTAAAGAGCAGTACTTC. V gene TRBV30 combines with J gene TRBJ2-7, with D possibly being TRBD2 (5 bases). V lost 0 bases and J lost 7, with 16 bases in between. This CDR3 is 14 amino acids long. Germline V gives CDR1 GTSNPN, CDR2 SVGIG (reference sequence).

The V call is TRBV25-1, the J call TRBJ1-2, with D unresolved. Deletions cut 5 bases from V and 8 bases from J, with 12 bases between. The CDR3 runs to 12 residues. Germline-derived CDR1 and CDR2 are MGHDK and SYGVNS. The CDR3: CASSPDTLGYTF. The DNA of the CDR3 is TGTGCCAGCAGTCCGGATACGCTAGGCTACACCTTC.

The V gene is TRBV7-9, the J gene TRBJ2-7; D gene ambiguous. Germline V gives CDR1 SEHNR, CDR2 FQNEAQ (reference sequence). This CDR3 comprises 14 residues. Between the trimmed V and J ends, which lost 5 bases and 2 bases, there was a span of 13 bases. The CDR3 region has the DNA TGTGCCAGCAGCCCGACTCCCAAAGCCTACGAGCAGTACTTC. It codes for CASSPTPKAYEQYF.

This clonotype was counted a few times. The chain recombines TRBV20-1 with TRBJ2-5; 10 nucleotides agree with TRBD2. In germline, CDR1 is DFQATT, CDR2 SNEGSKA (reference sequence). The CDR3 consists of 13 residues. The V segment lost 5 bases and the J segment 2 bases; nucleotides outside the gene matches: 2. In nucleotides, the CDR3 is TGCAGTGCTGCTAGCGGGGGTCAAGAGACCCAGTACTTC. Translating gives CSAASGGQETQYF.

In its sample, this clonotype was seen many times. This rearrangement joins TRBV2 to TRBJ1-2; the D gene is possibly TRBD1 (5 bases). Deletions cut 6 bases from V and 0 bases from J, with 11 bases between. The CDR3 has 14 amino acids. Germline assignment: CDR1 SNHLY and CDR2 FYNNEI. This CDR3 reads CASREYRTNYGYTF. Written as DNA, the CDR3 is TGTGCCAGCAGGGAATACAGGACTAACTATGGCTACACCTTC. The whole variable domain, filled in from reference TRBV2 and TRBJ1-2, reads EPEVTQTPSHQVTQMGQEVILRCVPISNHLYFYWYRQILGQKVEFLVSFYNNEISEKSEIFDDQFSVERPDGSNFTLKIRSTKLEDSAMYFCASREYRTNYGYTFGSGTRLTVV.

This clonotype was detected a few times. This chain joins TRBV7-6 and TRBJ2-3; D is undetermined. The germline CDR1 and CDR2 sequences are SGHVS and FNYEAQ. CDR3 length equals 13 residues. V shed 1 base and J shed 4 bases, with 6 bases lying between them. The CDR3, as DNA: TGTGCCAGCAGCTTAGTAAGACCAGATACGCAGTATTTT. The encoded protein is CASSLVRPDTQYF.

J is TRBJ2-5 and V is TRBV12-3 or TRBV12-4; 9 bases fit TRBD2. The CDR3 extends over 14 amino acids. Trimming removed 3 bases from V and 1 base from J; junction bases left unmatched: 0. In nucleotides, the CDR3 is TGTGCCAGCAGTTTGACTAGCGGCCAAGAGACCCAGTACTTC. Translating it yields CASSLTSGQETQYF.

This clonotype was counted only a few times. The chain employs TRBV12-3 or TRBV12-4 and TRBJ2-3; D remains unclear. V shed 4 bases and J shed 2 bases, with 10 bases lying between them. The CDR3 length is 14 residues. In DNA, the CDR3 is TGTGCCAGCAGTTCAGAACTATCCACAGATACGCAGTATTTT. Encoded protein: CASSSELSTDTQYF.

The chain combines TRBV11-2 with TRBJ1-6; the D gene is possibly TRBD1 (5 bases). Trimming cost V 4 bases and J 0 bases, with 10 bases left between them. Per germline, CDR1 SGHAT and CDR2 FQNNGV. The CDR3 totals 16 residues. As DNA, the CDR3 is TGTGCCAGCAGCTCCCCGGGGGGCTCCTATAATTCACCCCTCCACTTT. Translating it yields CASSSPGGSYNSPLHF.

The chain uses TRBV6-5 and TRBJ2-1, with TRBD1 matching over 11 bases. The CDR3 runs 18 residues. Germline trimming cut 4 bases from V and 2 bases from J; bases unmatched to any gene: 10. Germline CDR1 is MNHEY and CDR2 is SVGAGI. The CDR3 bases are TGTGCCAGCAGTTCCTCGTCCGCGGGACAGGGGGCCTACAATGAGCAGTTCTTC. This encodes CASSSSSAGQGAYNEQFF.

The table lists this clonotype with many counts. The rearrangement links TRBV9 to TRBJ2-2; D is ambiguous. Looked up from germline, CDR1 is SGDLS and CDR2 is YYNGEE. CDR3 length: 13 amino acids. V was cut by 6 bases and J by 0 bases, with 6 bases left in between. CDR3: CASTDSNTGELFF. The CDR3 DNA reads TGTGCCAGCACCGATTCGAACACCGGGGAGCTGTTTTTT.

This clonotype was counted at least ten times. The rearrangement joins TRBV7-2 to TRBJ2-4; 8 bases fit TRBD2. The CDR3 contains 16 residues. CDR1 and CDR2 from the germline V gene are SGHTA and FQGNSA. V trimming: 5 bases; J trimming: 0 bases; junction bases outside the gene matches: 6. CDR3 loop: CASSRSGTVAKNIQYF. In nucleotides, the CDR3 is TGTGCCAGCAGCCGTAGCGGGACTGTAGCCAAAAACATTCAGTACTTC.

This clonotype was seen at least ten times. The chain couples TRBV29-1 to TRBJ1-3, with no clear D. CDR1 SQVTM and CDR2 ANQGSEA come from the germline V gene. The CDR3 totals 16 residues. V was cut by 4 bases and J by 1 base, with 17 bases left in between. CDR3 loop: CSVVGPLGPSGNTIYF. DNA for the CDR3: TGCAGCGTTGTGGGCCCTCTTGGGCCTTCTGGAAACACCATATATTTT.

The chain has TRBV7-6 and TRBJ2-3, with D possibly TRBD2 on 6 matching bases. V lost 2 bases, J lost 0 bases, and 15 bases lay in between. This CDR3 is 17 amino acids long. CDR1 is SGHVS, CDR2 FNYEAQ, per germline. CDR3 nucleotide sequence: TGTGCCAGCAGCTTAAGGTCTAGCGTTTCTAGCACAGATACGCAGTATTTT. Translating gives CASSLRSSVSSTDTQYF.

The rearrangement links TRBV5-1 to TRBJ2-7; either TRBD1 or TRBD2 may fit D (5 bases each). CDR1 and CDR2 from the germline V gene are SGHRS and YFSETQ. V was trimmed by 3 bases and J by 6 bases, leaving 22 bases between them. CDR3 size: 16 residues. CDR3 DNA: TGCGCCAGCAGCTCGGATGGGACCGCCACTCTGGGCGAGCAGTACTTC. Translating gives CASSSDGTATLGEQYF.

This clonotype has a count of ten or more. This chain links TRBV9 with TRBJ2-1; 8 nucleotides agree with TRBD2. Germline V CDR1 and CDR2: SGDLS, YYNGEE. The CDR3 length is 14 residues. Trimming removed 0 bases from V and 6 bases from J; junction bases left unmatched: 2. This chain's CDR3 is CASSVVAGGNEQFF. The CDR3 DNA reads as TGTGCCAGCAGCGTAGTGGCGGGGGGCAATGAGCAGTTCTTC.

The sample holds a few counts of this clonotype. The chain links TRBV12-3 or TRBV12-4 to TRBJ2-3; D possibly corresponds to TRBD2 (5 bases). This CDR3 comprises 17 residues. Trimming cost V 0 bases and J 3 bases, with 16 bases left between them. CDR3 DNA sequence: TGTGCCAGCAGTTTAGCCGGGCCGGGGTCCTTAACAGATACGCAGTATTTT. Translation gives CASSLAGPGSLTDTQYF.

Points on this clonotype: A much larger clone lies one base from this, so it may be a read error. V and J are TRBV6-5 and TRBJ1-1; 7 nucleotides line up with TRBD1. V lost 6 bases, J lost 1 base, and 2 bases stayed unmatched. This CDR3 has 13 residues. Germline values: CDR1 MNHEY, CDR2 SVGAGI. This CDR3 is CASSRQGNTEAFF. The CDR3 coding sequence is TGTGCCAGCAGCCGACAGGGGAACACTGAAGCTTTCTTT.

This clonotype showed up many times. The chain is built from TRBV7-2 and TRBJ2-1; TRBD2 aligns across 7 bases. V was pared by 4 bases and J by 4 bases, with 7 bases of the junction left unmatched. The length of the CDR3 is 15 residues. Germline V gene data show CDR1 as SGHTA and CDR2 as FQGNSA. The CDR3 DNA sequence: TGTGCCAGCAGCTCGCCCGGGGGGTTATACAATGAGCAGTTCTTC. Translation: CASSSPGGLYNEQFF.

This clonotype was picked up a small number of times. This rearrangement joins TRBV20-1 to TRBJ2-3; D is perhaps TRBD2 (6 bases). Trimming stripped 1 base from V and 8 bases from J, with 10 bases between. The germline V gene encodes CDR1 DFQATT and CDR2 SNEGSKA (reference sequence). CDR3 length: 12 amino acids. This CDR3 is CSARGTTSTQYF. Written as DNA, the CDR3 is TGCAGTGCTAGAGGGACTACCTCTACGCAGTATTTT.